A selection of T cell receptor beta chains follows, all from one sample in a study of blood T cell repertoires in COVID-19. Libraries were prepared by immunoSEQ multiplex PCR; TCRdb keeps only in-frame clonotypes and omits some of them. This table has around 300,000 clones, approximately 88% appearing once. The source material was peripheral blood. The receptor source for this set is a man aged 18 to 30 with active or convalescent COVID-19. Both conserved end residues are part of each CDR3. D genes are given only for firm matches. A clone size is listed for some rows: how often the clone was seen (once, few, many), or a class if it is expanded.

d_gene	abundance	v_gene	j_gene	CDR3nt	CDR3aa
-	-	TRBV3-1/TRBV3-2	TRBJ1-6	TGTGCCAGCAGCCAGTGGGAGGAATCACCCCTCCACTTT	CASSQWEESPLHF
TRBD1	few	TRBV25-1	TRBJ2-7	TGTGCCAGCAGTGAATACCAGACAGGGGCCGGGGGTACCTACGAGCAGTACTTC	CASSEYQTGAGGTYEQYF
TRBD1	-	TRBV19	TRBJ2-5	TGTGCCAGTAGTAAAACCCGACAGGGTGAGACCCAGTACTTC	CASSKTRQGETQYF
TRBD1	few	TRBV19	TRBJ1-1	TGTGCCAGTAGTAGGAGGGGGCTGACTGAAGCTTTCTTT	CASSRRGLTEAFF
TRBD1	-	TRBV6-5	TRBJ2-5	TGTGCCAGCCGTCTTCAGGGGGTGGAGACCCAGTACTTC	CASRLQGVETQYF
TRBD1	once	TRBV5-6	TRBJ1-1	TGTGCCAGCATCACAGGGGGAAACACTGAAGCTTTCTTT	CASITGGNTEAFF
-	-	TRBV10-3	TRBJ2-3	TGTGCCATCAGTGAGTCGGGCACCCTTTTCACTTATACGCAGTATTTT	CAISESGTLFTYTQYF
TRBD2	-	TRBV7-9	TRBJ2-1	TGTGCCAGCAGCCAGAACCCTAGCGGGGTTTACAATGAGCAGTTCTTC	CASSQNPSGVYNEQFF
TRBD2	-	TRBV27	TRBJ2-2	TGTGCCAGCAGTTTAGCGGGGGGGCCAGGCGGGGAGCTGTTTTTT	CASSLAGGPGGELFF
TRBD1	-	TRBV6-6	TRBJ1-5	TGTGCCAGCAGTCAGCTCCGGGACAGGGGTGATCAGCCCCAGCATTTT	CASSQLRDRGDQPQHF
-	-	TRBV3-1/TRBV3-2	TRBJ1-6	TGTGCCAGCAGCCACGACAGTAATTCACCCCTCCACTTT	CASSHDSNSPLHF
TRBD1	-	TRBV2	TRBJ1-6	TGTGCCAGCATTCGGGGGACAGCAAGAAATTCACCCCTCCACTTT	CASIRGTARNSPLHF
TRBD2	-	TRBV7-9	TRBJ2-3	TGTGCCAGCAGCTTAGGAGCGGGGGAAGTGAATACGCAGTATTTT	CASSLGAGEVNTQYF
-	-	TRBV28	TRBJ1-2	TGTGCCAGCAAGAGGAGTAGCTCGAAGAACTATGGCTACACCTTC	CASKRSSSKNYGYTF
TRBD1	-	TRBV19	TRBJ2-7	TGTGCCAGTAGTATTGGGACAGGGGGGACCTACGAGCAGTACTTC	CASSIGTGGTYEQYF
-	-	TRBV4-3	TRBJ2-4	TGCGCCAGCAGCCAAGACCCTCGGACAGACATAGCCAAAAACATTCAGTACTTC	CASSQDPRTDIAKNIQYF
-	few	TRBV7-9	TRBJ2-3	TGTGCCAGCAGCTCGCTCACAGGCAGAGTTGTTACTAGCACAGATACGCAGTATTTT	CASSSLTGRVVTSTDTQYF
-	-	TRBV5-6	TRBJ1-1	TGTGCCAGCAGCCATGGTTTAGGGGCCCCTGAAGCTTTCTTT	CASSHGLGAPEAFF
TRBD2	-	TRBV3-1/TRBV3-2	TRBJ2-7	TGTGCCAGCAGCCCGGGACTAGGTTACGAGCAGTACTTC	CASSPGLGYEQYF
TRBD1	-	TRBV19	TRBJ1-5	TGTGCCAGTAGAACGACAGGGTGGGTGCAGCCCCAGCATTTT	CASRTTGWVQPQHF